The subject of this entry is one TCR beta chain. As yet, its antigen is unknown. Per-sample PBMC isolation yielded at least 7 million cells. At least 6 micrograms of total RNA were extracted per sample. Next came a second PCR, run for about 6 to 12 cycles, which used a sample-barcoded 5' primer along with a J-beta primer mix. TCRdb re-analysed the 5' RACE reads in MiXCR, keeping a single row per CDR3 protein. The table lists around 1,600,000 distinct CDR3 sequences, under 55% of them singletons. These data are taken from a study of blood T cells in healthy people across ages. The CDR3 covers 10 residues. Germline V gives CDR1 LGHDT, CDR2 YNNKEL (reference sequence). V was clipped by 7 bases and J by 8 bases, with 8 bases between them. Findings and caveats of the study: Per million T cells, TCR beta diversity dropped roughly linearly as age increased. Strongly correlated with naive T cell percentage was TCR beta diversity.

Sequenced material: blood. The source is a woman younger than 30 in good health. The chain carries TRBV3-1 and TRBJ1-2; D uncertain. CDR3 nucleotides: TGTGCCAGCAAGGTCCCCGGCTACACCTTC. Translating it yields CASKVPGYTF.